What follows are 2 T cell receptor beta chains derived from one specimen sequenced in a study of T-cell reconstitution after alpha-beta-depleted transplantation in children. TCRbeta library preparation incorporated unique molecular identifiers. TCRdb passed the PCR reads through MiXCR, listing each CDR3 protein once. The table records approximately 85,000 distinct CDR3 sequences, roughly 16% of them present only once. Source: PBMCs, mostly from graft donor cells, taken 180 days after TCRalphabeta/CD19-depleted stem cell transplant. These TCRs come from a male patient between 2 and 15 years old who had a stem cell transplant for acute lymphoblastic leukemia, so the T cells may come from the graft donor.

This clonotype was observed a few times. The chain has TRBV2 and TRBJ2-3; D unclear. V was trimmed by 8 bases and J by 8 bases, leaving 20 bases between them. The CDR3 spans 14 residues. Germline V gene sequence: CDR1 SNHLY, CDR2 FYNNEI. CDR3 in amino acids: CASLYPRWSGTQYF. CDR3 coding DNA: TGTGCCAGCCTCTACCCCCGCTGGTCGGGTACGCAGTATTTT.

This clonotype was detected a few times. The gene calls are TRBV20-1 and TRBJ1-1; D not certain. The CDR3 contains 13 residues. Trimming stripped 6 bases from V and 2 bases from J, with 13 bases between. Germline V lookup: CDR1 DFQATT, CDR2 SNEGSKA (reference sequence). CDR3 region: CSAPRVLNTEAFF. The CDR3 DNA is TGCAGTGCCCCTAGGGTTCTCAACACTGAAGCTTTCTTT.